This entry lists 6 T cell receptor beta chains sequenced from one sample in a study of cytomegalovirus exposure and HLA in healthy donors. The PCR had 60 Vbeta and 13 Jbeta primers. Using immunoSEQ multiplex PCR, the repertoire was profiled, and TCRdb retains in-frame clones only, with some absent. Among roughly 140,000 clones, roughly 75% were seen once, and the ten largest hold under 2.5%. Specimen: PBMCs. These receptors were collected from a man aged 25 to 40 in good health and CMV-seronegative.

V and J are TRBV5-5 and TRBJ2-1; the match to TRBD1 covers 10 bases. Germline CDR1 SGHKS, CDR2 YYEKEE (reference sequence). J lost 5 bases, V lost 4 bases, and 3 bases had no gene match. The CDR3 length is 14 residues. The CDR3 DNA reads TGTGCCAGCAGCCCCGGGACAGGGGACAATGAGCAGTTCTTC. This encodes CASSPGTGDNEQFF. The whole variable domain, filled in from reference TRBV5-5 and TRBJ2-1, reads DAGVTQSPTHLIKTRGQQVTLRCSPISGHKSVSWYQQVLGQGPQFIFQYYEKEERGRGNFPDRFSARQFPNYSSELNVNALLLGDSALYLCASSPGTGDNEQFFGPGTRLTVL.

CDR3 sequence: CASSYSGWAYEQYF. As DNA, the CDR3 is TGTGCCAGCAGTTACTCCGGGTGGGCCTACGAGCAGTACTTC. The chain employs TRBV6-5 and TRBJ2-7; D is ambiguous. The CDR3 is 14 amino acids. Germline-derived CDR1 and CDR2 are MNHEY and SVGAGI. The germline V and J ends were trimmed by 0 bases and 2 bases, with 8 bases remaining between them.

This clone was seen only a few times. The chain couples TRBV5-1 to TRBJ2-3; perhaps TRBD2 as D (7 bases). V dropped 0 bases and J dropped 2 bases, with 16 bases sitting between them. The CDR3 consists of 17 residues. Germline CDR1 and CDR2: SGHRS and YFSETQ. In DNA, the CDR3 is TGCGCCAGCAGCTTGGTTGGGGGGGGGCTCGACACAGATACGCAGTATTTT. Its protein product is CASSLVGGGLDTDTQYF.

The rearrangement uses TRBV27 and TRBJ2-3; D ambiguous. Per the germline V gene, CDR1 is MNHEY and CDR2 is SMNVEV (reference sequence). The CDR3 consists of 14 residues. Trimming took 5 bases from V and 2 from J, leaving 11 bases between them. This CDR3 is CASSTYQNTDTQYF. The CDR3 DNA sequence: TGTGCCAGCAGTACATACCAGAACACAGATACGCAGTATTTT.

The chain employs TRBV5-8 and TRBJ1-5, with D uncertain. Trimming stripped 1 base from V and 3 bases from J, with 11 bases between. The CDR3 spans 15 residues. CDR1 is SGHTS and CDR2 is YDEGEE in the germline V gene. CDR3 nucleotides: TGTGCCAGCAGCTTGTTGGCGGCCACCAATCAGCCCCAGCATTTT. Its protein is CASSLLAATNQPQHF.

The J gene is TRBJ1-3, the V gene TRBV10-3; D ambiguous. The germline CDR1 and CDR2 sequences are ENHRY and SYGVKD. The CDR3 sequence is 17 residues long. Deletions cut 2 bases from V and 0 bases from J, with 14 bases between. The CDR3 is CAISEPLSMFSGNTIYF. DNA for the CDR3: TGTGCCATCAGTGAGCCCCTCAGTATGTTCTCTGGAAACACCATATATTTT.